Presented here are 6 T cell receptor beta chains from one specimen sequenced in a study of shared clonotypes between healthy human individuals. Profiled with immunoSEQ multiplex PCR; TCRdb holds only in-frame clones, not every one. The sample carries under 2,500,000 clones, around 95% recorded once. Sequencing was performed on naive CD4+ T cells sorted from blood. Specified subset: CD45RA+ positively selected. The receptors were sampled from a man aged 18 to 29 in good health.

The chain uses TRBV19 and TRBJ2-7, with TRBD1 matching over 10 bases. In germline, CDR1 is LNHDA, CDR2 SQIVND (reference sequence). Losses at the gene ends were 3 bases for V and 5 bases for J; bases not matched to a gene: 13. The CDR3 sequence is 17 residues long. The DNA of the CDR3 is TGTGCCAGTAGTATCGGGGTTGCGGGACAGGGGAGCCACGAGCAGTACTTC. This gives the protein CASSIGVAGQGSHEQYF.

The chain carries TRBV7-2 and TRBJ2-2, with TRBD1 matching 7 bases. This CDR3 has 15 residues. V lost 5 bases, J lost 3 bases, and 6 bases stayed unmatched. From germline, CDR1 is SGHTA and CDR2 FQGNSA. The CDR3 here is CASSRAGTDTGELFF. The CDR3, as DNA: TGTGCCAGCAGCCGCGCCGGGACAGACACCGGGGAGCTGTTTTTT.

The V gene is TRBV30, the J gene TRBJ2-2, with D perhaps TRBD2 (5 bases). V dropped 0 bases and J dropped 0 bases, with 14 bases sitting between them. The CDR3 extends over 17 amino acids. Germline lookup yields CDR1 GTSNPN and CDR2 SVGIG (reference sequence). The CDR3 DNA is TGTGCCTGGAGTGTAGACCGGAGCGGTACGAACACCGGGGAGCTGTTTTTT. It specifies CAWSVDRSGTNTGELFF.

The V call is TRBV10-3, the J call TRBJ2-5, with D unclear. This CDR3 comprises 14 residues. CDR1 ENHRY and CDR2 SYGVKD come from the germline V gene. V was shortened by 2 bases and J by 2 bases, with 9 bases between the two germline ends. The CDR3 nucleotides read TGTGCCATCAGTGAGAGGGCCATGCAAGAGACCCAGTACTTC. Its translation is CAISERAMQETQYF.

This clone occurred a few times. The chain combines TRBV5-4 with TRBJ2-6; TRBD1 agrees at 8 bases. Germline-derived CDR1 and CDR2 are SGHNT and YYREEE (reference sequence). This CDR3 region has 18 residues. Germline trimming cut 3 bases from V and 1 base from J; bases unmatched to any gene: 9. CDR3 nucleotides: TGTGCCAGCAGCTCCCGGGACAGGCCCTTTTCTGGGGCCAACGTCCTGACTTTC. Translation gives CASSSRDRPFSGANVLTF.

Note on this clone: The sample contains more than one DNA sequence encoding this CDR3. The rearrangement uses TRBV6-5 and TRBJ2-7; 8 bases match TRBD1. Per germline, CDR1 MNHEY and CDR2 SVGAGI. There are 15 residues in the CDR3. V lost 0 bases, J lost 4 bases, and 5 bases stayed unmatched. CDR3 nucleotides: TGTGCCAGCAGTTACTCAGGGCAGGGGGCTTACGAGCAGTACTTC. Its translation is CASSYSGQGAYEQYF.